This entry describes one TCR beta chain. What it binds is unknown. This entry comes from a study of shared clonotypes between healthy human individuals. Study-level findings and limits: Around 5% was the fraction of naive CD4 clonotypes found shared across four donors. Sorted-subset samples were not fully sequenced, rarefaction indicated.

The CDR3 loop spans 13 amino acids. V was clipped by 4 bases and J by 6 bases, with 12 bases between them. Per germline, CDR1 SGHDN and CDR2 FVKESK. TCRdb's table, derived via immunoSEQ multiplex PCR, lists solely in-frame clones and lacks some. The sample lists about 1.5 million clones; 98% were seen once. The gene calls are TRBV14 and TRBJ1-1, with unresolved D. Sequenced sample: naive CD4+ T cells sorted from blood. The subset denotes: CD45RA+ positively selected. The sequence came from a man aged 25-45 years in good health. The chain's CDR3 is CASSPLILSEAFF. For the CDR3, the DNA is TGTGCCAGCAGCCCCCTTATTCTCTCTGAAGCTTTCTTT. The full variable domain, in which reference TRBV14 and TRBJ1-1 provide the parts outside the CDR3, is EAGVTQFPSHSVIEKGQTVTLRCDPISGHDNLYWYRRVMGKEIKFLLHFVKESKQDESGMPNNRFLAERTGGTYSTLKVQPAELEDSGVYFCASSPLILSEAFFGQGTRLTVV.